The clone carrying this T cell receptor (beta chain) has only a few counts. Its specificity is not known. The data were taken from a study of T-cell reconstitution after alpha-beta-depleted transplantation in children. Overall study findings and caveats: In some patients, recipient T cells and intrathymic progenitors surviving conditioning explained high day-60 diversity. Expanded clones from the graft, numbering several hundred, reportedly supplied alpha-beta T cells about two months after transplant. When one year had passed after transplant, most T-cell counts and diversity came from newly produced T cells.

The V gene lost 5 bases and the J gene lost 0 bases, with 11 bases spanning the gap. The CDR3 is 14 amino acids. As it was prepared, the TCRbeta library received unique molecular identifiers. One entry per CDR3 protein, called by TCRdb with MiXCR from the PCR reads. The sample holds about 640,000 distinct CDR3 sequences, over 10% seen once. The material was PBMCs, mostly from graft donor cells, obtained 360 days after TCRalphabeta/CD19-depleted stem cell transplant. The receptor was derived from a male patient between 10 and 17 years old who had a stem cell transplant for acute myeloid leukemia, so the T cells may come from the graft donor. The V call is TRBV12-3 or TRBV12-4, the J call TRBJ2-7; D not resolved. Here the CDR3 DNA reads TGTGCCAGCAGTCCCCGGCAGCTCTCCTACGAGCAGTACTTC. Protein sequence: CASSPRQLSYEQYF.